Each of the 18 T cell receptor beta chains below was sequenced from the same sample in a study of siplizumab effects on memory and regulatory T cells. Sequenced by immunoSEQ multiplex PCR; TCRdb stores in-frame clones only, minus some. The sample holds 80,000 to 130,000 clones, around 95% seen once. Sequencing used Tregs sorted from blood. The receptors derive from a human donor in good health.

The J gene is TRBJ2-5, the V gene TRBV6-1; D call uncertain. Germline V gene lookup returns CDR1 MNHNS and CDR2 SASEGT. The V end lost 3 bases, the J end lost 5 bases, and 7 bases lay between the germline ends. The CDR3 spans 12 residues. The CDR3 here is CASSDIGETQYF. CDR3 DNA: TGTGCCAGCAGTGATATTGGGGAGACCCAGTACTTC.

The rearrangement joins TRBV28 to TRBJ2-7, with TRBD1 identical over 8 bases. The V and J ends lost 3 bases and 12 bases, in that order; junction bases with no gene match: 13. Germline values: CDR1 MDHEN, CDR2 SYDVKM. The CDR3 extends over 14 amino acids. CDR3 amino acids: CASSFLGSGGAVYF. The CDR3 nucleotides are TGTGCCAGCAGTTTTTTGGGATCAGGGGGCGCGGTGTACTTC. Using reference TRBV28 and TRBJ2-7 for the parts outside the CDR3, the full variable domain is DVKVTQSSRYLVKRTGEKVFLECVQDMDHENMFWYRQDPGLGLRLIYFSYDVKMKEKGDIPEGYSVSREKKERFSLILESASTNQTSMYLCASSFLGSGGAVYFGPGTRLTVT.

V usage is TRBV28 and J usage is TRBJ2-5; possibly TRBD1 for D (5 bases). The end of the DNA is better explained by TRBJ2-7, so the J call may be wrong. CDR1 MDHEN and CDR2 SYDVKM come from the germline V gene. The CDR3 consists of 13 residues. In DNA form, the CDR3 reads TGTGCCAGCAGTTTTGACAGATTCTACGAGCAGTACTTC. Its translation is CASSFDRFYEQYF.

This clone was picked up one time. The genes are TRBV4-2 and TRBJ2-7, with 8 nucleotides matching TRBD2. The CDR3 has 17 residues. Germline values: CDR1 LGHNA, CDR2 YNFKEQ. V shed 0 bases, J shed 0 bases, and the junction held 7 bases outside the gene matches. The CDR3 DNA sequence: TGTGCCAGCAGCCAAGATAGGGCGGGAGGCACCTCCTACGAGCAGTACTTC. This encodes CASSQDRAGGTSYEQYF.

This rearrangement joins TRBV18 to TRBJ1-1, with 7 bases lining up with TRBD1. V lost 5 bases to trimming and J lost 5 bases; unmatched junction nucleotides: 14. There are 16 residues in the CDR3. CDR1 is KGHSH, CDR2 LQKENI, per germline. The CDR3 protein is CASSSDRVWSITEAFF. The CDR3 bases are TGTGCCAGCTCATCCGACAGGGTTTGGAGTATAACTGAAGCTTTCTTT. Combining the CDR3 with reference TRBV18 and TRBJ1-1 gives the whole variable domain NAGVMQNPRHLVRRRGQEARLRCSPMKGHSHVYWYRQLPEEGLKFMVYLQKENIIDESGMPKERFSAEFPKEGPSILRIQQVVRGDSAAYFCASSSDRVWSITEAFFGQGTRLTVV.

The sample holds one count of this clone. The chain links TRBV10-3 to TRBJ1-5; D uncertain. V was cut by 9 bases and J by 2 bases, with 20 bases left in between. The CDR3 extends over 16 amino acids. Germline lookup yields CDR1 ENHRY and CDR2 SYGVKD. Here the CDR3 reads CAISSSSWGGNQPQHF. In DNA, the CDR3 is TGTGCCATTTCGTCTAGCTCCTGGGGAGGCAATCAGCCCCAGCATTTT.

The chain carries TRBV5-1 and TRBJ2-3, with D perhaps matching TRBD2 (6 bases). CDR3 size: 12 residues. Looked up from germline, CDR1 is SGHRS and CDR2 is YFSETQ. Trimming shortened V by 4 bases and J by 7 bases, and 10 bases separated the two germline ends. CDR3 in DNA: TGCGCCAGCAGCCCGGGGGAGTATACGCAGTATTTT. Translated: CASSPGEYTQYF.

CDR3 residues: CASSERRGLGGNTIYF. CDR3 DNA sequence: TGTGCCAGCAGTGAAAGACGAGGCCTGGGAGGGAACACCATATATTTT. V is TRBV2 and J is TRBJ1-3; D gene unclear. V lost 2 bases, J lost 7 bases, and 18 bases lay in between. In germline, CDR1 is SNHLY, CDR2 FYNNEI. CDR3 length: 16 amino acids.

This clone appeared once. The CDR3 region is CAPGTRLREQFF. The CDR3 DNA reads TGTGCCCCCGGGACTAGGCTCCGTGAGCAGTTCTTC. The chain combines TRBV2 with TRBJ2-1; TRBD2 matches 8 bases. Germline values: CDR1 SNHLY, CDR2 FYNNEI. This CDR3 spans 12 amino acids. V shed 11 bases and J 9 bases; nucleotides not matched to a gene: 9.

The chain carries TRBV5-1 and TRBJ2-2; possible D gene TRBD2, 5 bases. CDR1 and CDR2 from the germline V gene are SGHRS and YFSETQ. Trimming removed 0 bases from V and 3 bases from J, with 9 bases in between. This CDR3 comprises 15 residues. The CDR3 here is CASSLAFGDTGELFF. The CDR3 DNA reads as TGCGCCAGCAGCTTGGCGTTCGGGGACACCGGGGAGCTGTTTTTT.

The chain joins TRBV14 to TRBJ2-1, with 13 nucleotides matching TRBD2. The CDR3 spans 17 residues. Trimming took 3 bases from V and 3 from J; bases not matched to a gene: 5. The germline gives CDR1 SGHDN, CDR2 FVKESK. CDR3 sequence: CASSQIRTSGSYNEQFF. As DNA, the CDR3 is TGTGCCAGCAGCCAGATAAGGACTAGCGGGAGCTACAATGAGCAGTTCTTC.

The J gene is TRBJ2-7, the V gene TRBV6-5; D not resolved. V lost 5 bases, J lost 1 base, and 15 bases lay in between. The CDR3 consists of 15 residues. Germline V gene data show CDR1 as MNHEY and CDR2 as SVGAGI. Here the CDR3 reads CASSVSHTPSYEQYF. Written as DNA, the CDR3 is TGTGCCAGCAGTGTAAGCCACACACCTTCCTACGAGCAGTACTTC.

The rearrangement joins TRBV11-3 to TRBJ2-1; 9 nucleotides agree with TRBD2. The CDR3 contains 15 residues. Germline values: CDR1 SGHNT, CDR2 YENEEA. With 5 bases clipped from V and 8 bases from J, the junction kept 10 bases outside the gene matches. Written as DNA, the CDR3 is TGTGCCAGCAGCCTCGGGACTAGCCCGGCCGATGAGCAGTTCTTC. Translated: CASSLGTSPADEQFF.

The V and J genes are TRBV13 and TRBJ1-1; TRBD1 might be the D (5 bases). This CDR3 has 11 residues. CDR1 PRHDT and CDR2 FYEKMQ come from the germline V gene (reference sequence). Trimming took off 5 bases at V and 10 bases at J, with 11 bases between the two ends. Written as DNA, the CDR3 is TGTGCCAGCAGCCCAGGGCAGGGAGCTTTCTTT. Translating gives CASSPGQGAFF. The full variable domain, its missing parts supplied by reference TRBV13 and TRBJ1-1, is AAGVIQSPRHLIKEKRETATLKCYPIPRHDTVYWYQQGPGQDPQFLISFYEKMQSDKGSIPDRFSAQQFSDYHSELNMSSLELGDSALYFCASSPGQGAFFGQGTRLTVV.

V and J are TRBV5-1 and TRBJ2-5; 12 bases fit TRBD2. CDR3 length equals 16 residues. The ends lost 4 bases at V and 1 base at J; junction bases unmatched: 5. Per the germline V gene, CDR1 is SGHRS and CDR2 is YFSETQ. The CDR3 coding sequence is TGCGCCAGCAGCCCAGGACTAGCGGGGATCCAAGAGACCCAGTACTTC. Residues: CASSPGLAGIQETQYF.

The chain recombines TRBV5-8 with TRBJ2-7, with D tentatively TRBD1 or TRBD2 (5 bases each). Looked up from germline, CDR1 is SGHTS and CDR2 is YDEGEE. Trimming cost V 1 base and J 0 bases, with 11 bases left between them. This CDR3 spans 15 amino acids. The CDR3 sequence is CASSLRDRPSYEQYF. The CDR3 DNA sequence: TGTGCCAGCAGCTTGAGGGACCGTCCCTCCTACGAGCAGTACTTC.

V is TRBV6-5 and J is TRBJ1-3, with D uncertain. The germline CDR1 and CDR2 sequences are MNHEY and SVGAGI. The CDR3 has 14 amino acids. V dropped 3 bases and J dropped 2 bases, with 8 bases sitting between them. The CDR3 DNA reads as TGTGCCAGCAGTTATAGCGGGGCTGGAAACACCATATATTTT. Its protein is CASSYSGAGNTIYF.

The chain joins TRBV10-1 to TRBJ1-3; D is perhaps TRBD1 (6 bases). V was shortened by 7 bases and J by 3 bases, with 10 bases between the two germline ends. The CDR3 length is 13 residues. Germline CDR1 reads WNHNN; CDR2 reads SYGVQD (reference sequence). DNA of the CDR3: TGCGCCAGCACGCTACAGGGTGGAAACACCATATATTTT. It translates to CASTLQGGNTIYF.